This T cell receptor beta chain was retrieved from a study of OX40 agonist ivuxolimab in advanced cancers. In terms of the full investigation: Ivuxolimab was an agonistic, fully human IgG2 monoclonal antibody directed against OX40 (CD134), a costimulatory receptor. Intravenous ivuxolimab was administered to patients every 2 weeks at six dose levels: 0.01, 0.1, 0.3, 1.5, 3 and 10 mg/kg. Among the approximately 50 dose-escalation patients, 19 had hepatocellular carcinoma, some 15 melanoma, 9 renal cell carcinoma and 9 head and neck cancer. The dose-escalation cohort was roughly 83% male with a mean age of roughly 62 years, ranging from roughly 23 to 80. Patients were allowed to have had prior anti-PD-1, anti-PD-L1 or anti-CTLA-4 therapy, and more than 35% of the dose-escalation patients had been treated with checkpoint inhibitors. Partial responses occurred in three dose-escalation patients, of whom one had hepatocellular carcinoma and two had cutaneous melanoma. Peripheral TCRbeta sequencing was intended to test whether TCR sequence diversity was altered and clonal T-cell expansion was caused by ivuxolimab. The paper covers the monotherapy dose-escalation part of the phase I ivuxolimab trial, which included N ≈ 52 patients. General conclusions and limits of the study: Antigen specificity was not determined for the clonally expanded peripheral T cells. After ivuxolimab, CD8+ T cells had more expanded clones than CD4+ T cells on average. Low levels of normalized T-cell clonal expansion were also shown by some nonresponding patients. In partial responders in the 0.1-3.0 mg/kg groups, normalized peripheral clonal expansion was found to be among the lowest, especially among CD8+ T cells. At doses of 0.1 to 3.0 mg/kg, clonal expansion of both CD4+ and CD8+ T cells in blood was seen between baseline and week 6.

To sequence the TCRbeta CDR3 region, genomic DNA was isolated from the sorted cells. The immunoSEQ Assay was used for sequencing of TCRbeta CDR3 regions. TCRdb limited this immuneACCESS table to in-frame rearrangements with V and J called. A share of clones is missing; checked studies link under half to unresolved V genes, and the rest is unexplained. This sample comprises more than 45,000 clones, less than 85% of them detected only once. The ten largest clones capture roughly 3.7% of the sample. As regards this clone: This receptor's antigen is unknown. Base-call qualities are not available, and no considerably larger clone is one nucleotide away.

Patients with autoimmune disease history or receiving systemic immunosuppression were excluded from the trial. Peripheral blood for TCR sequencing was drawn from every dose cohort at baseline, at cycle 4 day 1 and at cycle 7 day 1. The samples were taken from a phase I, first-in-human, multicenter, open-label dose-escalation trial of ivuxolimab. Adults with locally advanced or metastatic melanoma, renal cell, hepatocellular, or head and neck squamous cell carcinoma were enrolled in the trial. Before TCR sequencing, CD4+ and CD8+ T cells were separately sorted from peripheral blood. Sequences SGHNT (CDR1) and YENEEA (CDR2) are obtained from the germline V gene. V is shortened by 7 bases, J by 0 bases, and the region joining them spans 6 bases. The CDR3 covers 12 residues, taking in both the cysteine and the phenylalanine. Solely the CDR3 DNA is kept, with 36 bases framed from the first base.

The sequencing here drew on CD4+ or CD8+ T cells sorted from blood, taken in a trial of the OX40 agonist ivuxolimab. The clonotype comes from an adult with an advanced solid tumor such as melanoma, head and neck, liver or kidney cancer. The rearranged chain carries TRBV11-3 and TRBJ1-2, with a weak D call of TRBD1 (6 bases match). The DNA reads TGTGCCAGCAAGGGGGCTAACTATGGCTACACCTTC. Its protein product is CASKGANYGYTF.